This TCR beta chain originates from a study of shared clonotypes between healthy human individuals. In the study overall: The study enrolled two women and three men aged 18 to 49.

Naive CD8 cells lacked CD45RO and underwent positive selection for CCR7, leaving out terminally differentiated effector memory CD45RA+ cells. Every contributor of samples was a Caucasian grown-up residing in Nashville, Tennessee. Per the germline V gene, CDR1 is SGHVS and CDR2 is FQNEAQ. This CDR3 has 17 amino acids. Trimming stripped 0 bases from V and 0 bases from J, with 12 bases between. Assay used: immunoSEQ multiplex PCR; TCRdb lists only in-frame clones, some missing. Here the sample spans approximately 1.9 million clones, 93% being singletons. The chain recombines TRBV7-8 with TRBJ1-3; D unresolved. This sequence was found in a man younger than 35 in good health. Some clones in this sample may be carry-over from other donors' samples. The source material was naive CD8+ T cells from PBMCs. The CDR3 DNA reads TGTGCCAGCAGCTTAGCGCGATCCTTCAGCTCTGGAAACACCATATATTTT. It is translated as CASSLARSFSSGNTIYF.